Sequencing of this T cell receptor (beta chain) was carried out in a study of blood T cell repertoires in COVID-19. The overall study: Nucleic acid was either cDNA or gDNA, and it came from T cells, B-cell-depleted T cells, or PBMCs.

Ages ranged from about 18 to 89 years, with residence in around 24 US areas. The CDR3 extends over 15 amino acids. J gave up 10 bases and V 6 bases, and 9 bases lay outside the gene matches. The germline V gene has CDR1 LGHDT and CDR2 YNNKEL (reference sequence). Sequencing used immunoSEQ multiplex PCR; TCRdb keeps in-frame clones, though not all of them. The sample comprises 110,000 to 150,000 clones, 84% of which are singletons, and 5.5% rests with the top ten. This clone appeared a single time. The source is a man aged 40-49 years with acute COVID-19. V and J are TRBV3-1 (or the pseudogene TRBV3-2) and TRBJ2-1; 13 bases agree with TRBD2. Sequencing was done on a sample of PBMCs or T cells enriched from blood (not recorded which). The CDR3 protein is CASRPGLAGVWEQFF. CDR3 coding DNA: TGTGCCAGCAGACCTGGACTAGCGGGAGTCTGGGAGCAGTTCTTC.